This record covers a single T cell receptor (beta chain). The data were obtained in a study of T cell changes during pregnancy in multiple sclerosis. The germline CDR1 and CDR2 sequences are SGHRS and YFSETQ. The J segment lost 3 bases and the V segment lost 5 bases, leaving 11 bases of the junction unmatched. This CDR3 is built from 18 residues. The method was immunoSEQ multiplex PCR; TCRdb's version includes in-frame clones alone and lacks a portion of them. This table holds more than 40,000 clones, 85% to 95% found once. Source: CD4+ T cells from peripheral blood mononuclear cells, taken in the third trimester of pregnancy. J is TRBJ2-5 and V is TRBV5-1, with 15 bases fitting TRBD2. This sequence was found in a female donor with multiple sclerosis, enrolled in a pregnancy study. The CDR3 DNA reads TGCGCCAGCAGGTCTCCGGGACTAGCGGGAGGAAAAGAAGAGACCCAGTACTTC. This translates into CASRSPGLAGGKEETQYF.